The 27 T cell receptor beta chains below all came from one sample that was sequenced in a study of T cell changes during pregnancy in multiple sclerosis. Assay: immunoSEQ multiplex PCR; the TCRdb copy retains only in-frame clones and omits some. This sample has tens of thousands of clones, with more than 85% found just once. The material was peripheral blood, obtained after pregnancy. All receptors come from a female donor with multiple sclerosis, enrolled in a pregnancy study.

The chain combines TRBV18 with TRBJ1-2, with D maybe TRBD1 (6 bases). There are 16 residues in the CDR3. V lost 2 bases to trimming and J lost 8 bases, with 21 bases between them. The germline V gene encodes CDR1 KGHSH and CDR2 LQKENI. This CDR3 reads CASSPMRDRYLYGYTF. CDR3 DNA: TGTGCCAGCTCACCAATGAGAGACAGGTACTTATACGGCTACACCTTC.

The rearrangement joins TRBV21-1 to TRBJ2-1; the table's D call, TRBD1, has no DNA check behind it. TRBV21-1 is assigned pseudogene status. The CDR3 spans 15 residues. This chain's CDR3 is CASSKAPGSYNEQFF. The CDR3 DNA reads as TGTGCCAGCAGCAAAGCCCCAGGGTCCTACAATGAGCAGTTCTTC.

The chain combines TRBV5-1 with TRBJ2-2, with 11 bases identical to TRBD2. Germline V gene lookup returns CDR1 SGHRS and CDR2 YFSETQ. Losses at the gene ends were 7 bases for V and 5 bases for J; bases not matched to a gene: 7. This CDR3 contains 15 residues. The CDR3 sequence is CASRSSGGLTGELFF. The CDR3 nucleotides are TGCGCCAGCCGTTCTAGCGGGGGGCTTACCGGGGAGCTGTTTTTT.

The chain recombines TRBV5-1 with TRBJ1-4, with D uncertain. Germline V lookup: CDR1 SGHRS, CDR2 YFSETQ. V was clipped by 0 bases and J by 0 bases, with 6 bases between them. CDR3 length: 15 residues. CDR3 in amino acids: CASSLGSATNEKLFF. The CDR3 nucleotides are TGCGCCAGCAGCTTGGGTTCCGCAACTAATGAAAAACTGTTTTTT.

The rearrangement links TRBV19 to TRBJ2-1, with D possibly TRBD1 on 6 matching bases. The V gene's germline CDR1 is LNHDA and CDR2 SQIVND (reference sequence). V lost 5 bases, J lost 7 bases, and 12 bases lay in between. The CDR3 extends over 13 amino acids. The CDR3 DNA sequence: TGTGCCAGTAGTCTGACAGGAAGGAATGAGCAGTTCTTC. The encoded protein is CASSLTGRNEQFF.

The chain is built from TRBV6-5 and TRBJ1-1, with D possibly matching TRBD1 (6 bases). The CDR3 is made up of 14 amino acids. From germline, CDR1 is MNHEY and CDR2 SVGAGI. Trimming left V 6 bases short and J 3 bases short, with 14 bases between. CDR3 DNA sequence: TGTGCCAGCAGAACTCGGGGGGCGTACACTGAAGCTTTCTTT. This sequence encodes CASRTRGAYTEAFF.

The V and J genes are TRBV9 and TRBJ2-2; 9 nucleotides line up with TRBD1. In germline, CDR1 is SGDLS, CDR2 YYNGEE. J was trimmed by 5 bases and V by 5 bases; bases with no gene match: 7. This CDR3 spans 15 amino acids. CDR3 amino acids: CASRPTGGWTGELFF. The CDR3 nucleotides read TGTGCCAGCAGGCCCACAGGGGGCTGGACCGGGGAGCTGTTTTTT. The full variable domain, in which reference TRBV9 and TRBJ2-2 provide the parts outside the CDR3, is DSGVTQTPKHLITATGQRVTLRCSPRSGDLSVYWYQQSLDQGLQFLIQYYNGEERAKGNILERFSAQQFPDLHSELNLSSLELGDSALYFCASRPTGGWTGELFFGEGSRLTVL.

About this clone itself: Other DNA sequences of this sample code for an identical CDR3. The chain couples TRBV7-2 to TRBJ1-5; D is uncertain. The germline V gene has CDR1 SGHTA and CDR2 FQGNSA. This CDR3 spans 14 amino acids. V lost 5 bases, J lost 2 bases, and 10 bases lay in between. CDR3 DNA: TGTGCCAGCAGCCCAGCCGGGGGCAATCAGCCCCAGCATTTT. It is translated as CASSPAGGNQPQHF.

The rearrangement links TRBV10-3 to TRBJ2-5; no reliable D call. V lost 2 bases, J lost 1 base, and 5 bases lay in between. This CDR3 spans 13 amino acids. Germline CDR1 reads ENHRY; CDR2 reads SYGVKD. The CDR3 region has the DNA TGTGCCATCAGTGAGGGGCCCCAAGAGACCCAGTACTTC. Its protein product is CAISEGPQETQYF.

The rearrangement joins TRBV7-6 to TRBJ2-3; D is perhaps TRBD2 (5 bases). CDR1 SGHVS and CDR2 FNYEAQ come from the germline V gene. Trimming took off 0 bases at V and 0 bases at J, with 16 bases between the two ends. CDR3 length equals 18 residues. The CDR3, as DNA: TGTGCCAGCAGCTTAGCGCTCGGCTGGGCGGGTAGCACAGATACGCAGTATTTT. Its protein product is CASSLALGWAGSTDTQYF.

The gene calls are TRBV2 and TRBJ1-5; 9 bases are shared with TRBD1. With 6 bases clipped from V and 5 bases from J, the junction kept 14 bases outside the gene matches. The CDR3 totals 17 residues. The germline CDR1 and CDR2 sequences are SNHLY and FYNNEI. DNA for the CDR3: TGTGCCAGCAGAGGGGCGGGACAGGGAATGGGGGATCAGCCCCAGCATTTT. It specifies CASRGAGQGMGDQPQHF.

The V call is TRBV29-1, the J call TRBJ1-2; 8 bases fit TRBD1. Germline trimming cut 6 bases from V and 7 bases from J; bases unmatched to any gene: 10. This CDR3 region has 13 residues. CDR1 SQVTM and CDR2 ANQGSEA come from the germline V gene. The CDR3 region is CSVNFGQGSGYTF. For the CDR3, the DNA is TGCAGCGTAAATTTCGGACAGGGCTCTGGCTACACCTTC.

This chain links TRBV7-9 with TRBJ2-5; TRBD1 is a possible D gene (6 bases). V gave up 1 base and J gave up 1 base, with 13 bases separating them. Germline values: CDR1 SEHNR, CDR2 FQNEAQ (reference sequence). The CDR3 is made up of 16 amino acids. The DNA for the CDR3 is TGTGCCAGCAGCTTAGGTACAGGGATGATCCAAGAGACCCAGTACTTC. It translates to CASSLGTGMIQETQYF.

This clone was recorded only once. This chain links TRBV5-4 with TRBJ1-1; no definite D call. The CDR3 runs to 13 residues. V was clipped by 1 base and J by 5 bases, with 9 bases between them. Germline V gene sequence: CDR1 SGHNT, CDR2 YYREEE (reference sequence). DNA for the CDR3: TGTGCCAGCAGCTTGACCGGTTGGACTGAAGCTTTCTTT. This translates into CASSLTGWTEAFF. Using reference TRBV5-4 and TRBJ1-1 for the parts outside the CDR3, the full variable domain is ETGVTQSPTHLIKTRGQQVTLRCSSQSGHNTVSWYQQALGQGPQFIFQYYREEENGRGNFPPRFSGLQFPNYSSELNVNALELDDSALYLCASSLTGWTEAFFGQGTRLTVV.

On this clone: The junction does not match germline at one end; this may be a read error. V is TRBV7-7 and J is TRBJ2-3; 8 bases match TRBD1. The CDR3 has 14 residues. The germline V gene has CDR1 SSHAT and CDR2 FNYEAQ (reference sequence). The CDR3 nucleotides read TGTGCTAGCAGCCCCGCAGGGGGCGCGGATACGCAGTATTTT. Translated: CASSPAGGADTQYF.

The chain links TRBV7-2 to TRBJ2-7, with D possibly matching TRBD1 (5 bases). V was trimmed by 4 bases and J by 4 bases, leaving 11 bases between them. This CDR3 contains 13 residues. Germline-derived CDR1 and CDR2 are SGHTA and FQGNSA. In nucleotides, the CDR3 is TGTGCCAGCAGCTCCTGGCAGGGTTACGAGCAGTACTTC. This gives the protein CASSSWQGYEQYF.

The chain joins TRBV5-6 to TRBJ1-5, with D hard to call. The CDR3 totals 14 residues. The germline V gene has CDR1 SGHDT and CDR2 YYEEEE. V was shortened by 3 bases and J by 5 bases, with 12 bases between the two germline ends. The CDR3 nucleotides are TGTGCCAGCAGCTCCGTGGGAGACTATCAGCCCCAGCATTTT. Translating gives CASSSVGDYQPQHF.

This chain joins TRBV7-3 and TRBJ2-3, with 14 positions matching TRBD2. The CDR3 loop spans 18 amino acids. Germline V gene data show CDR1 as SGHTA and CDR2 as FQGTGA. Trimming cost V 5 bases and J 6 bases; bases outside gene matches: 13. The CDR3 DNA is TGTGCCAGCAGCGCAGGGACTAGCGGGGGACGGGCCTCGGATACGCAGTATTTT. The encoded protein is CASSAGTSGGRASDTQYF.

This rearrangement joins TRBV7-7 to TRBJ2-5; D gene unclear. The V end was cut by 0 bases, the J end by 1 base, with 6 bases between. Germline V gene lookup returns CDR1 SSHAT and CDR2 FNYEAQ (reference sequence). The CDR3 is 14 residues long. For the CDR3, the DNA is TGTGCCAGCAGCTTAGCAGTAGTCCAAGAGACCCAGTACTTC. It is translated as CASSLAVVQETQYF.

This chain connects TRBV7-2 to TRBJ2-5, with a weak D call TRBD1 (5 bases). Germline CDR1 SGHTA, CDR2 FQGNSA. Trimming took 0 bases from V and 5 from J, leaving 10 bases between them. The CDR3 is 14 amino acids. CDR3 sequence reads: CASSLAGARETQYF. In nucleotides, the CDR3 is TGTGCCAGCAGCTTAGCAGGGGCGCGGGAGACCCAGTACTTC.

This chain connects TRBV11-2 to TRBJ2-7, with D perhaps TRBD2 (6 bases). Trimming removed 5 bases from V and 6 bases from J, with 11 bases in between. The CDR3 loop spans 12 amino acids. CDR1 and CDR2 from the germline V gene are SGHAT and FQNNGV. The CDR3 here is CASSPGEGEQYF. In DNA form, the CDR3 reads TGTGCCAGCAGCCCGGGGGAAGGCGAGCAGTACTTC.

The V and J genes are TRBV6-5 and TRBJ1-2; D unresolved. The ends were cut back, 2 bases at V and 8 bases at J, with 6 bases in the middle. The CDR3 is 11 residues long. CDR1 and CDR2 from the germline V gene are MNHEY and SVGAGI. The CDR3 sequence: CASSYLGGYTF. The CDR3 DNA is TGTGCCAGCAGTTACCTCGGGGGCTACACCTTC.

V gene TRBV6-1 combines with J gene TRBJ1-4, with 8 positions matching TRBD1. This CDR3 has 16 amino acids. Per the germline V gene, CDR1 is MNHNS and CDR2 is SASEGT. The V gene end was trimmed by 0 bases and the J gene end by 9 bases; junction bases not matched to a gene: 9. CDR3 nucleotides: TGTGCCAGCAGTGAAGCGCTTCGGACAGGGAGTCAAAAACTGTTTTTT. This encodes CASSEALRTGSQKLFF.

J is TRBJ1-2 and V is TRBV19; the D gene is possibly TRBD1 (5 bases). Germline V gene sequence: CDR1 LNHDA, CDR2 SQIVND (reference sequence). V lost 3 bases, J lost 7 bases, and 12 bases lay in between. There are 13 residues in the CDR3. The CDR3 DNA follows: TGTGCCAGTAGTATTTTCTCTCAGGGTGGCTACACCTTC. Its translation is CASSIFSQGGYTF.

The CDR3 protein is CATSREVQLNTGELFF. In DNA, the CDR3 is TGTGCCACCAGCAGAGAGGTACAGCTTAACACCGGGGAGCTGTTTTTT. This chain connects TRBV15 to TRBJ2-2; no definite D call. Germline V gene data show CDR1 as LNHNV and CDR2 as YYDKDF (reference sequence). The CDR3 loop spans 16 amino acids. V was clipped by 0 bases and J by 2 bases, with 10 bases between them. Together with reference TRBV15 and TRBJ2-2, the CDR3 gives the full variable domain: DAMVIQNPRYQVTQFGKPVTLSCSQTLNHNVMYWYQQKSSQAPKLLFHYYDKDFNNEADTPDNFQSRRPNTSFCFLDIRSPGLGDTAMYLCATSREVQLNTGELFFGEGSRLTVL.

The J gene is TRBJ1-3, the V gene TRBV7-2; D gene unclear. Germline loops: CDR1 SGHTA, CDR2 FQGNSA. The CDR3 has 16 residues. V was clipped by 1 base and J by 0 bases, with 10 bases between them. The CDR3 loop reads CASSLGRAASGNTIYF. As DNA, the CDR3 is TGTGCCAGCAGCTTAGGGCGCGCGGCCTCTGGAAACACCATATATTTT.

The chain carries TRBV10-3 and TRBJ2-3, with 10 bases matching TRBD2. With V trimmed by 3 bases and J by 4 bases, 4 bases remained unmatched. CDR3 size: 15 residues. Germline V CDR1 and CDR2: ENHRY, SYGVKD. The CDR3 protein is CAISESGGASDTQYF. As DNA, the CDR3 is TGTGCCATCAGTGAAAGCGGGGGGGCCTCAGATACGCAGTATTTT.